Sequencing of this T cell receptor (beta chain) was carried out in a study of blood T cells in healthy people across ages. The germline V gene has CDR1 MNHNS and CDR2 SASEGT. V dropped 8 bases and J dropped 3 bases, with 5 bases sitting between them. This CDR3 comprises 11 residues. Using a J-beta primer mix together with a sample-barcoded 5' primer, a second PCR was run for roughly 7 to 11 cycles. Each CDR3 protein gets one entry after TCRdb re-called the 5' RACE reads with MiXCR. The sample carries 700,000 to 950,000 distinct CDR3 sequences, roughly 64% recorded once. The TCR originated in a man aged 30 to 45 in good health. Sequencing was performed on blood. The chain uses TRBV6-1 and TRBJ1-5; no definite D call. Here the CDR3 DNA reads TGTGCCAGCGGGATCAATCAGCCCCAGCATTTT. Translating gives CASGINQPQHF.